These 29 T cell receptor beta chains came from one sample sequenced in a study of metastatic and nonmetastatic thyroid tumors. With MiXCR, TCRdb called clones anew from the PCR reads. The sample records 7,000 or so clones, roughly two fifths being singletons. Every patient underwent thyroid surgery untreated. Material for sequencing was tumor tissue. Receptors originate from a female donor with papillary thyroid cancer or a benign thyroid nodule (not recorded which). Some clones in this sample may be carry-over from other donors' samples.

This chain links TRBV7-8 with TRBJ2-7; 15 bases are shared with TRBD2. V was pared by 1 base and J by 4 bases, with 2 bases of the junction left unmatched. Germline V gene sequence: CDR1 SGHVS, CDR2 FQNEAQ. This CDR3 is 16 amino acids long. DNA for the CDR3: TGTGCCAGCAGCTTAGGGACTAGCGGGAGGGCGTACGAGCAGTACTTC. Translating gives CASSLGTSGRAYEQYF.

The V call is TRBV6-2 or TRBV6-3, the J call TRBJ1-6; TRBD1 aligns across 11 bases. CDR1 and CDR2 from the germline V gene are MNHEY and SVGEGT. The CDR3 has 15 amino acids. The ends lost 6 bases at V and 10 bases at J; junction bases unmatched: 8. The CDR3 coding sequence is TGTGCCAGCAGGTCCGGGACAGGGGGAAGGTCACCCCTCCACTTT. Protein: CASRSGTGGRSPLHF.

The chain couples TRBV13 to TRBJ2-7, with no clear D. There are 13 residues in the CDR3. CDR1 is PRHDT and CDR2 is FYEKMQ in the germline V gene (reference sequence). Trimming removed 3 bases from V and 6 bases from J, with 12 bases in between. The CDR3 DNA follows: TGTGCCAGCAGCTTCGTCCCGCGGCGCGAGCAGTACTTC. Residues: CASSFVPRREQYF.

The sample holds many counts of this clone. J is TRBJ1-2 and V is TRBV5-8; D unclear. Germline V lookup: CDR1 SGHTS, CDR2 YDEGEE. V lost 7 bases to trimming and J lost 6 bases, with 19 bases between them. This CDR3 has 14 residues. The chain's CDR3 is CASSPLALTHGYTF. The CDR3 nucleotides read TGTGCCAGCTCACCTTTGGCCTTAACCCATGGCTACACCTTC.

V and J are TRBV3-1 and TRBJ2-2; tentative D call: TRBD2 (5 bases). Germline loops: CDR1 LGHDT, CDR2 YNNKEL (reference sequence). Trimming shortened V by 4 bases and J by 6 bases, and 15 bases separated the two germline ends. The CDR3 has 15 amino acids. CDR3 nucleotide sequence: TGTGCCAGCAGCCGCGGTCCCGGGGAACCCGGGGAGCTGTTTTTT. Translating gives CASSRGPGEPGELFF.

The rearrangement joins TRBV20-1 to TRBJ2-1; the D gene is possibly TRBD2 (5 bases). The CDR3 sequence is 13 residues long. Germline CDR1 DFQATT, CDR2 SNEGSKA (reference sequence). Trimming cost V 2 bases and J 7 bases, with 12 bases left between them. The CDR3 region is CSARPGGPNEQFF. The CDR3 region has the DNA TGCAGTGCTAGACCCGGAGGCCCGAATGAGCAGTTCTTC.

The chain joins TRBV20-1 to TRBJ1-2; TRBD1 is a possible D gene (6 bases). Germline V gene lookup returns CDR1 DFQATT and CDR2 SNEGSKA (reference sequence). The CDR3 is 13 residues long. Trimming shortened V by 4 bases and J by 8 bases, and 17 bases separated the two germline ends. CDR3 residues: CSAIGCRGVGYTF. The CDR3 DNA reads TGCAGTGCTATCGGATGCAGGGGAGTCGGCTACACCTTC.

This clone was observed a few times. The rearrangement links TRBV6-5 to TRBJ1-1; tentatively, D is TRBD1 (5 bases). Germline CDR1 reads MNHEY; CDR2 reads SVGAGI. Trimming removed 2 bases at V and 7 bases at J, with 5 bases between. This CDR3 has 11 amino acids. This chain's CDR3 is CASSYGGEAFF. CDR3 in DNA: TGTGCCAGCAGTTACGGGGGTGAAGCTTTCTTT.

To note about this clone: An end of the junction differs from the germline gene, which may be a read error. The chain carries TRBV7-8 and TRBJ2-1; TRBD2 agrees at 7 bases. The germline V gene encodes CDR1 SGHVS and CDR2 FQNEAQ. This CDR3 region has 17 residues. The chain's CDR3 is CSSIATSRRGSYNEQFF. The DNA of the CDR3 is TGTTCCAGCATCGCGACTAGCCGGAGAGGTTCCTACAATGAGCAGTTCTTC. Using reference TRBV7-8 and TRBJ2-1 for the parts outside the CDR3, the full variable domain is GAGVSQSPRYKVAKRGQDVALRCDPISGHVSLFWYQQALGQGPEFLTYFQNEAQLDKSGLPSDRFFAERPEGSVSTLKIQRTQQEDSAVYLCSSIATSRRGSYNEQFFGPGTRLTVL.

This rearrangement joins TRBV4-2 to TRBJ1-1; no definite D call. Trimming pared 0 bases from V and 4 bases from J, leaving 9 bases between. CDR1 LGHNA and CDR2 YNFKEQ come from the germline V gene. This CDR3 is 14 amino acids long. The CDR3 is CASSQDEYSTEAFF. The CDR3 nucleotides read TGTGCCAGCAGCCAAGATGAGTACAGCACTGAAGCTTTCTTT.

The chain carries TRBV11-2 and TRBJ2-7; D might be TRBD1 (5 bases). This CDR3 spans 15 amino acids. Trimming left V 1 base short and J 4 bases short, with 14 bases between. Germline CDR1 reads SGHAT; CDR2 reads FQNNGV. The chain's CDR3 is CASSLVSQATYEQYF. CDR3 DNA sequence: TGTGCCAGCAGCTTAGTATCACAGGCGACATACGAGCAGTACTTC.

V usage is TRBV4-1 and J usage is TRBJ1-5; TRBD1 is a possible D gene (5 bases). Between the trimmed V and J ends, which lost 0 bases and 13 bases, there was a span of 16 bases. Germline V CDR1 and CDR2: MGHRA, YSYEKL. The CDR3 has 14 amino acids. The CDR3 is CASSQDGTASSQHF. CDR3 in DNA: TGCGCCAGCAGCCAAGACGGGACCGCCTCGTCACAGCATTTT.

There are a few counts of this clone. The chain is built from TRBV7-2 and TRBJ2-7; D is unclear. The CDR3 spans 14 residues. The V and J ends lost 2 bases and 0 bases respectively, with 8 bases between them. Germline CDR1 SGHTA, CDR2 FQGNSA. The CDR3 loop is CASSLSSTSYEQYF. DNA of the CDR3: TGTGCCAGCAGCTTATCCAGTACCTCCTACGAGCAGTACTTC.

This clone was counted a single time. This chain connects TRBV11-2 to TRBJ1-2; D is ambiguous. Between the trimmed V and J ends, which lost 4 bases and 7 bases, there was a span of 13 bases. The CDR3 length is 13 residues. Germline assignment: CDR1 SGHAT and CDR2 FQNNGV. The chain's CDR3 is CASSSRSFGGYTF. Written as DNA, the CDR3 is TGTGCCAGCAGCTCTAGGTCTTTTGGTGGCTACACCTTC.

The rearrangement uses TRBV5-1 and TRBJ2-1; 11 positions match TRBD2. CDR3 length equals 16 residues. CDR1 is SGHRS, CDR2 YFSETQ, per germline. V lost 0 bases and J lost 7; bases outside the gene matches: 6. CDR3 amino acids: CASSLGLAGGGNEQFF. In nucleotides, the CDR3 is TGCGCCAGCAGCTTGGGTTTAGCGGGAGGGGGTAATGAGCAGTTCTTC.

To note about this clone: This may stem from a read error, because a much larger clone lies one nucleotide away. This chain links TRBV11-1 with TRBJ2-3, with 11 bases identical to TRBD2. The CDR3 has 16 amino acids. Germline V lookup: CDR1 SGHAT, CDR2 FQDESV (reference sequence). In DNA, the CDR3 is TGTACCAGCAGGGGGACTAGCGGCCTCGGCACAGATACGCAGTATTTT. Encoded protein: CTSRGTSGLGTDTQYF.

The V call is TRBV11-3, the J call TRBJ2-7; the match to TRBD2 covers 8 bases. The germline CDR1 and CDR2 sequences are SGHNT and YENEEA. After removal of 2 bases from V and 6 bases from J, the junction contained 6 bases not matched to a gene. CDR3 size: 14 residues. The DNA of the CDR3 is TGTGCCAGCAGCTTAACAGCGGGAGCGGTCGAGCAGTACTTC. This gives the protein CASSLTAGAVEQYF.

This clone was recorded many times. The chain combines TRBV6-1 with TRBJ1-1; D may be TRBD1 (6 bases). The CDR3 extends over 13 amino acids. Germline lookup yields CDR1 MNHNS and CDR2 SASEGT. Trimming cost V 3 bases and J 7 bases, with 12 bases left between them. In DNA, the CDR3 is TGTGCCAGCAGTGACAAGGGGGGTAATGAAGCTTTCTTT. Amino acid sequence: CASSDKGGNEAFF.

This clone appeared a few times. CDR3 bases: TGTGCCAGCAGTCCTCCCGGGACAGACTTCACAGATACGCAGTATTTT. Translating gives CASSPPGTDFTDTQYF. V usage is TRBV28 and J usage is TRBJ2-3; TRBD1 matches 7 bases. Per the germline V gene, CDR1 is MDHEN and CDR2 is SYDVKM. With 5 bases clipped from V and 2 bases from J, the junction kept 10 bases outside the gene matches. CDR3 length: 16 amino acids.

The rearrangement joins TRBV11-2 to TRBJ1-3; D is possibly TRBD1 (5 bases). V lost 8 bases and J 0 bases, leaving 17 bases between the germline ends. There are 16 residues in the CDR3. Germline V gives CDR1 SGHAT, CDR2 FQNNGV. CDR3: CASGTGARNSGNTIYF. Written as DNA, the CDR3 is TGTGCCAGCGGAACCGGGGCCAGAAACTCTGGAAACACCATATATTTT.

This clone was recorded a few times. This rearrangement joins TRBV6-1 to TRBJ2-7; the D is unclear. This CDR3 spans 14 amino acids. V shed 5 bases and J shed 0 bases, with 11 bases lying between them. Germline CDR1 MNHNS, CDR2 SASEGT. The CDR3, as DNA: TGTGCCAGCAGTCCCACCGGCGGCTCCTACGAGCAGTACTTC. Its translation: CASSPTGGSYEQYF.

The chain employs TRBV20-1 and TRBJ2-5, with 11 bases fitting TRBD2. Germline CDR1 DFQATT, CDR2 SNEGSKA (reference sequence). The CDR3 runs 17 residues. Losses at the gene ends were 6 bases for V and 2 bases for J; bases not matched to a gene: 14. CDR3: CSADTITSGGDQETQYF. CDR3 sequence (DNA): TGCAGTGCCGACACCATTACTAGCGGGGGCGATCAAGAGACCCAGTACTTC.

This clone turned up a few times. DNA of the CDR3: TGTGCCAGCAGTCGAAGGGGGTACAATGAGCAGTTCTTC. Protein product: CASSRRGYNEQFF. The V and J genes are TRBV7-3 and TRBJ2-1; D is possibly TRBD1 (6 bases). From germline, CDR1 is SGHTA and CDR2 FQGTGA. The V and J ends lost 6 bases and 4 bases respectively, with 10 bases between them. CDR3 length equals 13 residues.

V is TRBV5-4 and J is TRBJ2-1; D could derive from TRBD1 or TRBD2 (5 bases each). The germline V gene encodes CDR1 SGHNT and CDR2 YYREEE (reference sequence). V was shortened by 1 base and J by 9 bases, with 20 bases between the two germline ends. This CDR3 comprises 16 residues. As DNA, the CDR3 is TGTGCCAGCAGCTTGCGCGTCTCCATGGTGAGGGGTGAGCAGTTCTTC. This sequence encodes CASSLRVSMVRGEQFF. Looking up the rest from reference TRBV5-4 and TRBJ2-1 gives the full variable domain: ETGVTQSPTHLIKTRGQQVTLRCSSQSGHNTVSWYQQALGQGPQFIFQYYREEENGRGNFPPRFSGLQFPNYSSELNVNALELDDSALYLCASSLRVSMVRGEQFFGPGTRLTVL.

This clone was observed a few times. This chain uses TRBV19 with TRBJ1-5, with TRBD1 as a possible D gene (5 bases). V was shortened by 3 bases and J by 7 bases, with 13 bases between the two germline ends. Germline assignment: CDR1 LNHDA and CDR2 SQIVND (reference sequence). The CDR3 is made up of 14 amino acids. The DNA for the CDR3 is TGTGCCAGTAGTATCAGCTCAGGGCGGCAGCCCCAGCATTTT. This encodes CASSISSGRQPQHF.

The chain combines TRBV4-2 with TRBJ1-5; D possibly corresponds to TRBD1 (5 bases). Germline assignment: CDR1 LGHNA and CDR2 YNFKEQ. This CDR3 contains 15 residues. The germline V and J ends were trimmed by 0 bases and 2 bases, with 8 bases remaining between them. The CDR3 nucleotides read TGTGCCAGCAGCCAAGATTGGGGGGGCAATCAGCCCCAGCATTTT. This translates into CASSQDWGGNQPQHF.

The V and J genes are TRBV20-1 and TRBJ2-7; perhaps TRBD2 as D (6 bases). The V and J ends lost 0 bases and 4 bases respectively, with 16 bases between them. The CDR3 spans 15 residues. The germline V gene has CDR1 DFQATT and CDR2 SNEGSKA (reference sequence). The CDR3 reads CSARDLLALQYEQYF. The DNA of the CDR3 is TGCAGTGCTAGAGATCTGCTAGCGTTGCAGTACGAGCAGTACTTC.

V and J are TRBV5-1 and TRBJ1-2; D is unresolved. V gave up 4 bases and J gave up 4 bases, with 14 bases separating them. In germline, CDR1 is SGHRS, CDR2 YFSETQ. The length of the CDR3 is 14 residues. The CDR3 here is CASSLEGSGYGYTF. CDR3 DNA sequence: TGCGCCAGCAGCCTAGAAGGTTCGGGCTATGGCTACACCTTC.

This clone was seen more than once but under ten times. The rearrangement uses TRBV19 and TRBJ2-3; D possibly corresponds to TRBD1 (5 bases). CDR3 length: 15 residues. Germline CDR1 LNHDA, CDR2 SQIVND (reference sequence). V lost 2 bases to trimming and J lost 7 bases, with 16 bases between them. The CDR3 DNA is TGTGCCAGTAGTATAATGACCCGTGGGGCGTATACGCAGTATTTT. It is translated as CASSIMTRGAYTQYF.